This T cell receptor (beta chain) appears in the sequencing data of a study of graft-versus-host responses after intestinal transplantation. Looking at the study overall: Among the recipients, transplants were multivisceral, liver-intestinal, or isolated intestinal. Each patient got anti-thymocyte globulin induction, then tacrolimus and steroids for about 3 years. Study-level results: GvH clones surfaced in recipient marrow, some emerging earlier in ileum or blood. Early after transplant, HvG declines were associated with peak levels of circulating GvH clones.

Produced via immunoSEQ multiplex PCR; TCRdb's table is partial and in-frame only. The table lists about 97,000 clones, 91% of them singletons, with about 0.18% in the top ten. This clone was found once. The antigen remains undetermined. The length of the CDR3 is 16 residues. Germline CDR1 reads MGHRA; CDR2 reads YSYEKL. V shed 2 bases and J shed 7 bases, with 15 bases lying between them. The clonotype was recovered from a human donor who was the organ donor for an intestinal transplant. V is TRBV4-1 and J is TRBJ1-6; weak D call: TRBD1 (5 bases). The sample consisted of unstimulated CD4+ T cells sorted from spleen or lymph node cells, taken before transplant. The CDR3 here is CASSQNPGLFNSPLHF. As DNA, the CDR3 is TGCGCCAGCAGCCAAAACCCGGGACTATTCAATTCACCCCTCCACTTT.